The 31 T cell receptor beta chains below all came from one sample that was sequenced in a study of tumor and adjacent non-tumor tissue in lung cancer. A modified ARM-PCR protocol with three rounds of nested PCR amplified TCRbeta. TCRdb reanalysed the multiplex PCR reads using MiXCR and keeps one entry per CDR3 protein. This sample carries 120,000 or so distinct CDR3 sequences, over 65% of them seen once, and the ten largest clones take 10% to 15%. RNA was extracted from bulk tissue without any cell sorting. Sequencing was performed on lung tumor tissue. All receptors derive from a man under 40 with non-small cell lung cancer.

Regarding this clonotype: Its ends do not fully match the called genes, so a read error is possible. V gene TRBV6-5 combines with J gene TRBJ2-1; unclear D gene. The CDR3 consists of 14 residues. Germline loops: CDR1 MNHEY, CDR2 SVGAGI. The CDR3 DNA reads TGTGCCAGCGGTTACGAGGCAGCTTTCAATGAGCAGTTCTTC. This gives the protein CASGYEAAFNEQFF.

Details on this clonotype: A read error may produce the germline difference seen at one junction end. The J gene is TRBJ2-3, the V gene TRBV20-1, with 11 bases matching TRBD2. Looked up from germline, CDR1 is DFQATT and CDR2 is SNEGSKA (reference sequence). The CDR3 contains 16 residues. The DNA of the CDR3 is TGCAGCGCTAGAGCCGGACTAGCGGGTTCCACAGATACGCAGTATTTT. This translates into CSARAGLAGSTDTQYF.

Comments on this clonotype: A read error may produce the germline difference seen at one junction end. This chain joins TRBV13 and TRBJ2-1, with 11 positions matching TRBD2. Germline lookup yields CDR1 PRHDT and CDR2 FYEKMQ (reference sequence). This CDR3 region has 15 residues. CDR3 in DNA: TGTACCAGCAGCTTTCTTACTAGCGGGGGTAATGAGCAGTTCTTC. This translates into CTSSFLTSGGNEQFF.

A word on this clonotype: This may come from a read error, since a much larger clone is one base off. This chain joins TRBV4-1 and TRBJ1-6; D is uncertain. There are 17 residues in the CDR3. Trimming took off 3 bases at V and 7 bases at J, with 19 bases between the two ends. The germline V gene encodes CDR1 MGHRA and CDR2 YSYEKL. This CDR3 is CASSQDPIETANSPLHF. The CDR3 nucleotides are TGCGCCAGCAGCCAGGATCCCATCGAGACGGCCAATTCACCCCTCCACTTT.

Turning to this clonotype: This may arise from a read error, as a much more abundant clone is one base away. CDR3 DNA sequence: TGCGCCAGCAGCCAGAGGCCGGGAGATGAGCAGTCCTTC. Protein: CASSQRPGDEQSF. The chain employs TRBV4-3 and TRBJ2-1; maybe TRBD2 (6 bases). The germline V gene has CDR1 LGHNA and CDR2 YSLEER. This CDR3 has 13 amino acids.

Concerning this clonotype: The germline gene is not matched at one end of the junction; a read error may be the cause. V is TRBV29-1 and J is TRBJ2-1, with 7 bases lining up with TRBD2. The CDR3 is made up of 13 amino acids. Germline CDR1 and CDR2: SQVTM and ANQGSEA. This CDR3 reads CSVEGTTDNEQLF. The CDR3 bases are TGCAGCGTTGAGGGGACTACCGACAACGAGCAGCTCTTC.

Notes on this clonotype: At one end the junction does not follow the germline gene, possibly because of a read error. The V gene is TRBV20-1, the J gene TRBJ2-1, with D possibly matching TRBD2 (5 bases). The CDR3 sequence is 14 residues long. Germline V lookup: CDR1 DFQATT, CDR2 SNEGSKA (reference sequence). CDR3 bases: TGCAGTGTTAGAGAAGAGGGCTCACTAAACGAGAAGTTCTTC. This encodes CSVREEGSLNEKFF.

In the case of this clonotype: No conserved phenylalanine or tryptophan is present at the end of the CDR3, so a read error is the likely explanation. The V call is TRBV20-1, the J call TRBJ2-7; 10 nucleotides match TRBD1. The V gene's germline CDR1 is DFQATT and CDR2 SNEGSKA (reference sequence). The CDR3 sequence is 14 residues long. With 5 bases clipped from V and 7 bases from J, the junction kept 11 bases outside the gene matches. CDR3 amino acids: CSASNRDRGEEQYL. As DNA, the CDR3 is TGCAGTGCTTCCAACCGGGACAGGGGTGAGGAGCAGTACTTG.

On this clonotype itself: A much larger clone is a single base away; this may be a read error. The chain joins TRBV12-3 or TRBV12-4 to TRBJ2-3, with D maybe TRBD1 (6 bases). CDR3 size: 15 residues. As DNA, the CDR3 is TGTGTCAGCAGACCACAGGGTTTTAACACAGATACGCAGTATTTT. It is translated as CVSRPQGFNTDTQYF.

Regarding this clonotype: A much larger clone differs by one base, so this may be a read error. The genes are TRBV12-3 or TRBV12-4 and TRBJ1-2, with TRBD1 as a possible D gene (6 bases). Trimming shortened V by 3 bases and J by 9 bases, and 14 bases separated the two germline ends. CDR3 length: 13 amino acids. CDR3 sequence (DNA): TGTGCCAGCAGTTTTATGGGGGGCGGCCGCTACACCTTC. Translated: CASSFMGGGRYTF.

A note on this clonotype: Just one base apart from a much larger clone, this may be a read error. This chain links TRBV10-2 with TRBJ1-5; no clear D gene. In germline, CDR1 is WSHSY, CDR2 SAAADI. The CDR3 is made up of 15 amino acids. The CDR3 is CANSEGSDSNQPQHF. For the CDR3, the DNA is TGCGCCAACAGTGAAGGCAGTGATAGCAATCAGCCCCAGCATTTT.

This clonotype was counted many times. The V and J genes are TRBV20-1 and TRBJ2-7, with 9 bases fitting TRBD1. The CDR3 is 14 amino acids. Germline V gene lookup returns CDR1 DFQATT and CDR2 SNEGSKA (reference sequence). With 6 bases clipped from V and 1 base from J, the junction kept 7 bases outside the gene matches. The CDR3 is CSAFNRGPSYEQYF. CDR3 nucleotide sequence: TGCAGTGCCTTTAACAGGGGGCCGTCCTACGAGCAGTACTTC.

As regards this clonotype: Because the CDR3 is missing its conserved closing phenylalanine or tryptophan, this is likely a read error. This rearrangement joins TRBV12-3 or TRBV12-4 to TRBJ1-6; 7 bases line up with TRBD1. This CDR3 region has 17 residues. V lost 7 bases and J lost 0; bases outside the gene matches: 9. The chain's CDR3 is CASTGTDLGSYNSPLHL. CDR3 DNA: TGTGCCAGCACCGGGACAGACTTAGGCTCCTATAATTCACCCCTCCACTTA.

This clonotype appeared a few times. This chain connects TRBV7-9 to TRBJ2-2, with 8 bases identical to TRBD2. The CDR3 runs to 16 residues. J gave up 1 base and V 5 bases, and 6 bases lay outside the gene matches. Germline values: CDR1 SEHNR, CDR2 FQNEAQ (reference sequence). Here the CDR3 reads CASSPRGTRNTGELFF. In DNA, the CDR3 is TGTGCCAGCAGCCCCCGGGGGACTAGGAACACCGGGGAGCTGTTTTTT.

This clonotype has a count of ten or more. The chain joins TRBV4-3 to TRBJ2-3; 8 bases fit TRBD1. This CDR3 is built from 16 residues. Germline CDR1 reads LGHNA; CDR2 reads YSLEER. The V gene end was trimmed by 0 bases and the J gene end by 4 bases; junction bases not matched to a gene: 6. CDR3 region: CASSQEVQGAADTQYF. Here the CDR3 DNA reads TGCGCCAGCAGCCAAGAAGTGCAGGGGGCCGCAGATACGCAGTATTTT.

The sample holds a few counts of this clonotype. This chain joins TRBV12-3 or TRBV12-4 and TRBJ2-7; perhaps D is TRBD1 or TRBD2 (5 bases each). This CDR3 has 13 amino acids. V lost 4 bases and J 5 bases, leaving 12 bases between the germline ends. The CDR3 nucleotides read TGTGCCAGCAGTTCGGCCGGGGCCGACGAGCAGTACTTC. This codes for CASSSAGADEQYF.

The sample holds many counts of this clonotype. This chain links TRBV20-1 with TRBJ2-7; D perhaps matches TRBD1 (5 bases). CDR3 size: 13 residues. V shed 6 bases and J shed 9 bases, with 21 bases lying between them. Germline CDR1 and CDR2: DFQATT and SNEGSKA (reference sequence). Here the CDR3 DNA reads TGCAGTGCCGCCTCGACTGGGGCTACGACGCAGTACTTC. Translation: CSAASTGATTQYF.

Details on this clonotype: Because it lacks the conserved phenylalanine or tryptophan at the end, this CDR3 is likely a read error. The rearrangement links TRBV7-3 to TRBJ2-2; no definite D call. This CDR3 spans 14 amino acids. V was clipped by 4 bases and J by 4 bases, with 10 bases between them. The germline V gene encodes CDR1 SGHTA and CDR2 FQGTGA. The CDR3 nucleotides are TGTGCCAGCAGCTCGTGGCTATTCACCGGGGAGCTGTTTTCT. Translating gives CASSSWLFTGELFS.

This clonotype occurred once. A much larger clonotype is one base distant, so this may be a read error. This chain links TRBV6-5 with TRBJ1-1; TRBD1 agrees at 7 bases. The germline gives CDR1 MNHEY, CDR2 SVGAGI. The length of the CDR3 is 15 residues. The CDR3 region is CASSKAGTANTVAFF. For the CDR3, the DNA is TGTGCCAGCAGTAAGGCCGGGACAGCGAACACTGTAGCTTTCTTT.

V and J are TRBV29-1 and TRBJ1-1; D perhaps matches TRBD1 (5 bases). The V gene's germline CDR1 is SQVTM and CDR2 ANQGSEA. V was clipped by 8 bases and J by 11 bases, with 21 bases between them. The CDR3 totals 12 residues. CDR3 sequence (DNA): TGCAGCACTGCATGGCAGGGCATTGATGCTTTCTTT. Residues: CSTAWQGIDAFF.

About this clonotype: A much larger clone sits a single nucleotide away, making a read error possible. The genes are TRBV4-3 and TRBJ2-7; D is undetermined. Per germline, CDR1 LGHNA and CDR2 YSLEER. The CDR3 length is 14 residues. The DNA of the CDR3 is TGCGCCAGCAGCCGGAATCCGGGCGCCTACGAGCTGTACTTC. Residues: CASSRNPGAYELYF.

As to this clonotype: A much larger clonotype is one base distant, so this may be a read error. The chain recombines TRBV14 with TRBJ1-1; unclear D gene. CDR1 and CDR2 (germline): SGHDN, FVKESK. Trimming removed 4 bases from V and 5 bases from J, with 11 bases in between. CDR3 size: 13 residues. CDR3 amino acids: CASSLTPRTEAFF. CDR3 in DNA: TGTGCCAGCAGCCTAACCCCGAGGACTGAAGCTTTCTTT. Full variable domain (rest looked up from reference TRBV14 and TRBJ1-1): EAGVTQFPSHSVIEKGQTVTLRCDPISGHDNLYWYRRVMGKEIKFLLHFVKESKQDESGMPNNRFLAERTGGTYSTLKVQPAELEDSGVYFCASSLTPRTEAFFGQGTRLTVV.

As concerns this clonotype: A much bigger clone sits one base away, suggesting this may be a read error. The genes are TRBV5-6 and TRBJ2-7; a weak D match, TRBD1 (6 bases). Germline-derived CDR1 and CDR2 are SGHDT and YYEEEE. The CDR3 length is 11 residues. The DNA of the CDR3 is TGTGCCAGCAGCACAGGGTTCGAGCGGTACTTC. It yields the protein CASSTGFERYF.

The chain joins TRBV28 to TRBJ1-6; unclear D gene. CDR1 and CDR2 (germline): MDHEN, SYDVKM. The CDR3 consists of 17 residues. Trimming took 1 base from V and 0 from J, leaving 10 bases between them. CDR3 in DNA: TGTGCCAGCAGTTTATTGGTCAGCAGCTCCTATAATTCACCCCTCCACTTT. Its translation: CASSLLVSSSYNSPLHF.

Concerning this clonotype: One end of the junction fails to match germline, which may point to a read error. The chain joins TRBV4-3 to TRBJ2-3, with D perhaps being TRBD1 or TRBD2 (5 bases each). The CDR3 totals 19 residues. From germline, CDR1 is LGHNA and CDR2 YSLEER. CDR3 nucleotides: TGTGCCAGCAGCCAAGAATCTGCAGGGAGATCTACGGGCACAGATACACAGTATTTT. This codes for CASSQESAGRSTGTDTQYF.

The rearrangement uses TRBV12-3 or TRBV12-4 and TRBJ2-1, with D possibly matching TRBD1 (6 bases). CDR3 length equals 15 residues. The CDR3 region is CGSSPPGDGNNEQFF. The CDR3 DNA reads TGTGGTAGCAGTCCCCCAGGGGACGGAAACAATGAGCAGTTCTTC.

V gene TRBV10-1 combines with J gene TRBJ2-3; TRBD2 might be the D (5 bases). The length of the CDR3 is 13 residues. V dropped 9 bases and J dropped 5 bases, with 15 bases sitting between them. The V gene's germline CDR1 is WNHNN and CDR2 SYGVQD (reference sequence). CDR3 nucleotide sequence: TGCGCCAGTAGTATTGGGAGAGGAGATACGCAGTATTTT. It codes for CASSIGRGDTQYF.

On this clonotype itself: A single base separates this from a much larger clone, so it may be a read error. The gene calls are TRBV12-3 or TRBV12-4 and TRBJ1-1; D gene ambiguous. The CDR3 is made up of 13 amino acids. Here the CDR3 reads CASSPSPNTEALF. As DNA, the CDR3 is TGTGCCAGCAGCCCAAGTCCGAACACTGAAGCTCTCTTT.

Regarding this clonotype: One end of the junction varies from germline; a read error may be responsible. The genes are TRBV5-4 and TRBJ2-1; D ambiguous. CDR3 length: 14 residues. Germline CDR1 is SGHNT and CDR2 is YYREEE (reference sequence). CDR3 nucleotide sequence: TGTGCCAGCAGCTTGTTCGCAGTCCTCAATGAGCAGCTCTTC. Its translation is CASSLFAVLNEQLF.

This clonotype was observed at least ten times. The gene calls are TRBV20-1 and TRBJ2-7; no firm D call. This CDR3 is built from 13 residues. Germline V lookup: CDR1 DFQATT, CDR2 SNEGSKA (reference sequence). The ends were cut back, 6 bases at V and 2 bases at J, with 14 bases in the middle. The CDR3: CSAHRRPTYEQYF. CDR3 nucleotides: TGCAGTGCCCACCGTAGGCCCACCTACGAGCAGTACTTC.

This clonotype was picked up one time. The chain has TRBV4-1 and TRBJ1-2, with 7 bases matching TRBD1. CDR3 length equals 16 residues. Germline CDR1 and CDR2: MGHRA and YSYEKL. V lost 3 bases to trimming and J lost 0 bases; unmatched junction nucleotides: 7. The CDR3 loop is CASSHDGTASNYGYTF. The DNA of the CDR3 is TGCGCCAGCAGCCATGATGGGACAGCTTCTAACTATGGCTACACCTTC.